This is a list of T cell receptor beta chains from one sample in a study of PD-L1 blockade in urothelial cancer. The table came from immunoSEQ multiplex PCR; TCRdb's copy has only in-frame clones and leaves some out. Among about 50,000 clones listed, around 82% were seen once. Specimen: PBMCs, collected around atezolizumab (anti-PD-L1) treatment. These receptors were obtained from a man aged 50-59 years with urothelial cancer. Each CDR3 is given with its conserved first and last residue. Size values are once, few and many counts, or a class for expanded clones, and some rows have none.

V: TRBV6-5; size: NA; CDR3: CASSRLTGPYYEQYF
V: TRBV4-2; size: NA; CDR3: CASSQAGREQFF
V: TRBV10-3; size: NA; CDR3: CAIKMQGMNTEAFF
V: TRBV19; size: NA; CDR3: CASSTGRDIMNTEAFF
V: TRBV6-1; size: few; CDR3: CASSEYAGATNEKLFF
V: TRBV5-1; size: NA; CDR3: CASSLYGDTQYF
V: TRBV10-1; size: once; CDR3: CASSLGLGWDEQFF
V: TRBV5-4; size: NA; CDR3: CASSGDRGTFNYGYTF
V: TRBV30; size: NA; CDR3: CAFKRGGPYNEQFF
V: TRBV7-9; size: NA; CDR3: CASSFGSASGTDTQYF
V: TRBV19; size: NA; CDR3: CASSPRSGQKGGRQYF
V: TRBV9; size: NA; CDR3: CASSVEQYNEQFF
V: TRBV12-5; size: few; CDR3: CASSPGYDTEAFF
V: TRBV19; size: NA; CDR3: CASSIPGQGAKNIQYF
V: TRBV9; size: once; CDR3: CASSPLSAGGIFNEQFF
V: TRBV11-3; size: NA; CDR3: CASSISGSSSYEQYF
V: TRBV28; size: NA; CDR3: CASSRQDEKLFF
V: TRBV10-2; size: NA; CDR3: CATLQGKETQYF
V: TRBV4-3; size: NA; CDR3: CASSQDLAFSGANVLTF
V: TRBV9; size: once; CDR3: CASSVATSETQYF
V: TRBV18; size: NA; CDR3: CASSPLRQAGSYEQYF
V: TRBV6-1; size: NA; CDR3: CASRIGALGSYGYTF
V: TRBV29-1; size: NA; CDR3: CSVEQGKENEQFF
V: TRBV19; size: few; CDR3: CASSIDRASGNEQFF
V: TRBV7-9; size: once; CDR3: CASSSRDFTYEQYF
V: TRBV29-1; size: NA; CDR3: CSVEGGVAGLGELFF
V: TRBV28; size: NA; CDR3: CASITREIPYEQYF
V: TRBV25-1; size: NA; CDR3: CATRQGSYEQYF
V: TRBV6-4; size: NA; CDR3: CASSVSGGGTDTQYF
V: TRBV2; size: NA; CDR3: CASILTLPGHSYEQYF
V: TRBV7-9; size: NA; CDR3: CASRQGPETQYF
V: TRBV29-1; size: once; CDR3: CSVVLRQGNQPQHF
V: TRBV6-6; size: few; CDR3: CASSLNSPLHF
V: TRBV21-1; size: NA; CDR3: CASSKWGQTSTYEQYF
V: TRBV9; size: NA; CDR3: CASSAGGAHSYNEQFF
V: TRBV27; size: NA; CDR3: CASSFSAKNIQYF
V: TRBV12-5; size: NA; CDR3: CASGPLGTGNNEQFF
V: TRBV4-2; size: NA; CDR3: CASSQAGGGVQETQYF
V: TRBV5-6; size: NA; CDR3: CASSLGELRLMNTEAFF
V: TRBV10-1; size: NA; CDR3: CASSETARGSGHTDTQYF
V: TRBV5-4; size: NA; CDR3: CASRRTSPDTQYF
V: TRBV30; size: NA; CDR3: CAWSVRPSGVPFF
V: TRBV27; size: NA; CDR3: CASSLSPGLAGGNEQFF
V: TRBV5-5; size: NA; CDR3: CASSRTGGGNQPQHF
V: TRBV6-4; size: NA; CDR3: CASSTSGRGGSYNEQFF
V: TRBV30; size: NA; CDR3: CAWRTATSGRAPEQFF
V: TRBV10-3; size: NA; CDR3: CAISEGGRGGEKLFF
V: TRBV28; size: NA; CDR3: CASSSGGREDTGELFF
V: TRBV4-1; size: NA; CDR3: CASRGLGLAGAPLEAKNIQYF
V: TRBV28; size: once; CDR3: CASSLRDYNYKETQYF
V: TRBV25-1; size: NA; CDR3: CASSPGPGRRNEQFF
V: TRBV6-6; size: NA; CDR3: CASSYGDSLNTGELFF
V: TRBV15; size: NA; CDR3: CATSRVRGVSGNTIYF
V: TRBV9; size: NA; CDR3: CASSVAIGQQETQYF
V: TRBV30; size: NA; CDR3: CAWSGQGVATEAFF
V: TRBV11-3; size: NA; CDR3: CASSFTYNSPLHF
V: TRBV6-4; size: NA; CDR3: CASSETGEDTEAFF
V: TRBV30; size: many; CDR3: CAWRRGVNTEAFF
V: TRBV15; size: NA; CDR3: CATRRNRGGTGELFF
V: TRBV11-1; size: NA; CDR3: CASSLSPSGGAFTDTQYF